Listed below are T cell receptor beta chains from one sample, sequenced in a study of T cell responses to AZD1222 COVID-19 vaccine. Only in-frame clones appear in the TCRdb table, and some are missing; sequencing was by immunoSEQ multiplex PCR. This table holds approximately 130,000 clones, approximately 92% found once. This material consisted of peripheral blood, taken 28 days after the second AZD1222 dose. The receptors stem from an adult who received the AZD1222 COVID-19 vaccine. CDR3s include the opening cysteine and the closing phenylalanine or tryptophan. The order of the fields is V gene, D gene, J gene, clone size, CDR3 DNA, CDR3 protein. D genes are given only for firm matches. Size values are once, few and many counts, or a class for expanded clones, and some rows have none.

TRBV3-1/TRBV3-2,-,TRBJ2-7,-,TGTGCCAGCAGCCAAGGCGGACGGTACGAGCAGTACTTC,CASSQGGRYEQYF
TRBV2,-,TRBJ1-1,once,TGTGCCAGCAAGGAAGCAGGGGTATCGAGTGAAGCTTTCTTT,CASKEAGVSSEAFF
TRBV6-5,TRBD1,TRBJ1-2,-,TGTGCCAGCAGTACTGGGGACAGGGGGATAGGTGGCTACACCTTC,CASSTGDRGIGGYTF
TRBV7-8,TRBD1,TRBJ1-1,-,TGTGCCAGCAGCCGAGGGACAGCGAACACTGAAGCTTTCTTT,CASSRGTANTEAFF
TRBV11-2,-,TRBJ2-5,few,TGTGCCAGCAGCTTGAGGGGCGCGGAGACCCAGTACTTC,CASSLRGAETQYF
TRBV12-3/TRBV12-4,-,TRBJ2-7,once,TGTGCCAGCAGTTCAGACAGGCGGCACGAGCAGTACTTC,CASSSDRRHEQYF
TRBV11-2,TRBD1,TRBJ1-3,-,TGTGCCAGCAGCTTAAAAGACAGGGGGCCCTACTCTGGAAACACCATATATTTT,CASSLKDRGPYSGNTIYF
TRBV12-3/TRBV12-4,TRBD1,TRBJ1-2,-,TGTGCCAGCACCCGACAGGGAACTGGCTACACCTTC,CASTRQGTGYTF
TRBV4-3,-,TRBJ1-6,-,TGCGCCAGCAGCGCCAGGGGCCCACTTAATTCACCCCTCCACTTT,CASSARGPLNSPLHF
TRBV5-1,TRBD1,TRBJ1-6,-,TGCGCCAGCAGCCCTGGACAGGAACGACGGTCACCCCTCCACTTT,CASSPGQERRSPLHF
TRBV28,-,TRBJ1-2,once,TGTGCCAGCAGTTTTGGCGATGGCTACACCTTC,CASSFGDGYTF
TRBV6-4,TRBD2,TRBJ2-5,-,TGTGCCAGCAGTGACTCGAGAGGCGCGGGAGCGCTCCAAGAGACCCAGTACTTC,CASSDSRGAGALQETQYF
TRBV6-5,TRBD1,TRBJ1-4,-,TGTGCCAGCAGTTACTCGGGCCGACAGGGAGGTGAAAAACTGTTTTTT,CASSYSGRQGGEKLFF
TRBV4-2,TRBD2,TRBJ2-1,once,TGTGCCAGCAGCCAAGTGGGAGGACTAGCGGGAGGGAAAAGCTCCTACAATGAGCAGTTCTTC,CASSQVGGLAGGKSSYNEQFF
TRBV2,TRBD1,TRBJ2-5,-,TGTGCCAGCAGTAGGGACAGGGGGCAGGAGACCCAGTACTTC,CASSRDRGQETQYF
TRBV27,TRBD2,TRBJ2-7,-,TGTGCCAGCAGTCCCACTAGCGGGGGCTCCTACGAGCAGTACTTC,CASSPTSGGSYEQYF
TRBV18,-,TRBJ2-3,-,TGTGCCAGCTCACCCGACCAGGTTGTAGATACGCAGTATTTT,CASSPDQVVDTQYF
TRBV28,-,TRBJ2-7,once,TGTGCCAGCGGGATTGCGGGCCAGGTCTACGAGCAGTACTTC,CASGIAGQVYEQYF
TRBV18,-,TRBJ1-1,-,TGTGCCAGCTCACCATTCCCCAACACTGAAGCTTTCTTT,CASSPFPNTEAFF
TRBV7-3,TRBD1,TRBJ2-6,-,TGTGCCAGCAGCCGACAGGGGACTGGGGCCAACGTCCTGACTTTC,CASSRQGTGANVLTF
TRBV29-1,-,TRBJ2-3,-,TGCAGCGTTGAAGAGACTGGGGCAGATACGCAGTATTTT,CSVEETGADTQYF
TRBV5-1,TRBD1,TRBJ1-1,once,TGCGCCAGCAGTTATACAGGGGTGAGTTTTGACACTGAAGCTTTCTTT,CASSYTGVSFDTEAFF
TRBV20-1,-,TRBJ1-1,-,TGCAGTGCTAGTCTCAATAGGAACACTGAAGCTTTCTTT,CSASLNRNTEAFF
TRBV6-5,-,TRBJ1-4,-,TGTGCCAGCACCCAGGGTCGTGATGAAAAACTGTTTTTT,CASTQGRDEKLFF
TRBV11-3,TRBD1,TRBJ1-3,-,TGTGCCAGCAGCCGGGGACAGGGAAACACCATATATTTT,CASSRGQGNTIYF
TRBV7-2,-,TRBJ1-1,-,TGTGCCAGCAGCTTAGTTGGTCAGTCGAACACTGAAGCTTTCTTT,CASSLVGQSNTEAFF
TRBV19,-,TRBJ1-2,-,TGTGCCAGTAACACCTTCAGGGCAGGTATTAACTATGGCTACACCTTC,CASNTFRAGINYGYTF
TRBV19,-,TRBJ2-2,-,TGTGCCAGTAGTACCGGCCCCCGTCGGGAGCTGTTTTTT,CASSTGPRRELFF
TRBV5-1,-,TRBJ1-1,-,TGCGCCAGCAGCTTGGGGGAGAACACTGAAGCTTTCTTT,CASSLGENTEAFF
TRBV4-3,-,TRBJ2-2,-,TGCGCCAGCAGCCAAGATGAGACAGATAACACCGGGGAGCTGTTTTTT,CASSQDETDNTGELFF